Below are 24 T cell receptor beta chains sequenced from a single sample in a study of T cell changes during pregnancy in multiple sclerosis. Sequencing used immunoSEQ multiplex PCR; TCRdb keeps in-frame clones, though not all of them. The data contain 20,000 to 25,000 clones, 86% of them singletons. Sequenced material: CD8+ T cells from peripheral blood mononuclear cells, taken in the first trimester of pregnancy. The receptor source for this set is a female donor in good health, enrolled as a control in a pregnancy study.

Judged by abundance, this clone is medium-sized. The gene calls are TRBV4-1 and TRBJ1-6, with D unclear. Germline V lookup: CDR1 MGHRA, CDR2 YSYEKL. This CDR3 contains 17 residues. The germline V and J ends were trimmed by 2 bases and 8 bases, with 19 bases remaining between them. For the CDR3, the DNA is TGCGCCAGCAGCCAATATACGGTTATCCGGCGGTATTCACCCCTCCACTTT. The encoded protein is CASSQYTVIRRYSPLHF.

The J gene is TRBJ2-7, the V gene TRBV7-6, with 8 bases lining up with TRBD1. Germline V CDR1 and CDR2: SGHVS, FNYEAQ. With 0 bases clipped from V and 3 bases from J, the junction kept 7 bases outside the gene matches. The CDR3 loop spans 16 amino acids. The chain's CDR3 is CASSLAPDREGYEQYF. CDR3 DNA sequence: TGTGCCAGCAGCTTAGCCCCGGACAGGGAAGGCTACGAGCAGTACTTC.

DNA for the CDR3: TGTGCCACCAGCAGGTCCAACTACGAGCAGTACTTC. Translating it yields CATSRSNYEQYF. This chain joins TRBV15 and TRBJ2-7; D is undetermined. Trimming left V 3 bases short and J 3 bases short, with 6 bases between. This CDR3 spans 12 amino acids. CDR1 is LNHNV and CDR2 is YYDKDF in the germline V gene (reference sequence).

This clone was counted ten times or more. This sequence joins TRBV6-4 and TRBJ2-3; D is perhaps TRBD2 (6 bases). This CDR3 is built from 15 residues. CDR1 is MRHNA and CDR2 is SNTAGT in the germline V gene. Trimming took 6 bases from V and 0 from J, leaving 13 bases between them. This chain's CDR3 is CASSPRAGSTDTQYF. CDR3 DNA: TGTGCCAGCAGCCCCCGGGCGGGAAGCACAGATACGCAGTATTTT.

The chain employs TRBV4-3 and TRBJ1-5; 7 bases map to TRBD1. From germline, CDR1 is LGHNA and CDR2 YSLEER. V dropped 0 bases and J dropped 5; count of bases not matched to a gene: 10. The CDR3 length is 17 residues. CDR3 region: CASSQDALGTAYQPQHF. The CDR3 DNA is TGCGCCAGCAGCCAAGATGCCCTGGGGACAGCCTATCAGCCCCAGCATTTT.

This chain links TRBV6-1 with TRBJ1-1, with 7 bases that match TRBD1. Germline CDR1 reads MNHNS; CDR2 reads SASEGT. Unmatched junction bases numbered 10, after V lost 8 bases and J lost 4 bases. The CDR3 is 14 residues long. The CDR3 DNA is TGTGCCAGCTCCGACAGGGCGGTGAGCACTGAAGCTTTCTTT. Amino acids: CASSDRAVSTEAFF.

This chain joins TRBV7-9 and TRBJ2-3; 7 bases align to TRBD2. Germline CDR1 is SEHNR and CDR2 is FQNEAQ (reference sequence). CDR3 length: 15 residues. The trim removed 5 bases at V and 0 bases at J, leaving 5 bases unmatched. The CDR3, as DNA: TGTGCCAGCAGCCCTACCGGGGGGAGCACAGATACGCAGTATTTT. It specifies CASSPTGGSTDTQYF.

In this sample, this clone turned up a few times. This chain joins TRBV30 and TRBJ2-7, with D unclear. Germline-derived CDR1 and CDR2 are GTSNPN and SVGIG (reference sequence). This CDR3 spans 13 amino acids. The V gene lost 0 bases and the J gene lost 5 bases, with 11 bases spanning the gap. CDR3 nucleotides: TGTGCCTGGAGTGTCAACAATTTGGACGAGCAGTACTTC. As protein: CAWSVNNLDEQYF.

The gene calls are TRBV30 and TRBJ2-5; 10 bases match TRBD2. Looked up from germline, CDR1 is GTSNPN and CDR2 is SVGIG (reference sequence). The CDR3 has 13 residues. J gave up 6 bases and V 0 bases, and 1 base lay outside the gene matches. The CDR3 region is CAWSVAGGQTQYF. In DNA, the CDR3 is TGTGCCTGGAGTGTAGCGGGGGGGCAGACCCAGTACTTC.

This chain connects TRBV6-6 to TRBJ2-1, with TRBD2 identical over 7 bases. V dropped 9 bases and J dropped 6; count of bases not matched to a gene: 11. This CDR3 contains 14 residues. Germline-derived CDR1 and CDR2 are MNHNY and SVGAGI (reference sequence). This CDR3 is CASTVFAGVNEQFF. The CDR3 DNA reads TGTGCCAGTACGGTATTCGCGGGGGTCAATGAGCAGTTCTTC.

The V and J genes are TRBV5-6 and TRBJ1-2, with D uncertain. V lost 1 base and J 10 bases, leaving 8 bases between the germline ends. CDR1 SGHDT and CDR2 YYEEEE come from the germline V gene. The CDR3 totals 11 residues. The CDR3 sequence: CASSLTDLYTF. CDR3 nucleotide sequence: TGTGCCAGCAGCTTGACAGACCTCTACACCTTC.

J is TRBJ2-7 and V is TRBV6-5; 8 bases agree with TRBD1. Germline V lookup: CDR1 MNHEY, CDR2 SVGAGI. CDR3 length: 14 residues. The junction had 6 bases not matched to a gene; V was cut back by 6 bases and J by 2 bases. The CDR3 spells CASSTGTGAYEQYF. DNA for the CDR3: TGTGCCAGCAGCACCGGGACAGGAGCCTACGAGCAGTACTTC.

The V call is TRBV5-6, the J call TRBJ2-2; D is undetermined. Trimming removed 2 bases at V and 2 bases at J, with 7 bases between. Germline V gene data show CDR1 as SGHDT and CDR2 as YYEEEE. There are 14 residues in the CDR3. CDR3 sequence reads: CASSLTRNTGELFF. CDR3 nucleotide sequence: TGTGCCAGCAGCTTAACCAGAAACACCGGGGAGCTGTTTTTT. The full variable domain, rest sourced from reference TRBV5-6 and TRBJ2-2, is DAGVTQSPTHLIKTRGQQVTLRCSPKSGHDTVSWYQQALGQGPQFIFQYYEEEERQRGNFPDRFSGHQFPNYSSELNVNALLLGDSALYLCASSLTRNTGELFFGEGSRLTVL.

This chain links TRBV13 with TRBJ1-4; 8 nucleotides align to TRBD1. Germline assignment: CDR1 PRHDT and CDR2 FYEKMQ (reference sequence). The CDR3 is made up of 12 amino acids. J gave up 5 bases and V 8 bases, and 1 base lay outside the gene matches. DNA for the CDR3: TGTGCCAGCGGGACAGGCAATGAAAAACTGTTTTTT. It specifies CASGTGNEKLFF.

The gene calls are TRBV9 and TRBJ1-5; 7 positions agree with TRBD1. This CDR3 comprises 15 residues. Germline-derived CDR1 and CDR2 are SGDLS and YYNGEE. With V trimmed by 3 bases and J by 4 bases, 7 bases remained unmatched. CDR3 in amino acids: CASSDTGDPNQPQHF. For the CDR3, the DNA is TGTGCCAGCAGCGATACAGGGGACCCAAATCAGCCCCAGCATTTT.

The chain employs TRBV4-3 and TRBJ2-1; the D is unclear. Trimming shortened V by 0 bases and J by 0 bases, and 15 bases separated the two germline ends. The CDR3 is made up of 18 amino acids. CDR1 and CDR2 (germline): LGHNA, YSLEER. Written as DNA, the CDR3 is TGCGCCAGCAGCCAAGATAACAGAGTCATAAGCTCCTACAATGAGCAGTTCTTC. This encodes CASSQDNRVISSYNEQFF.

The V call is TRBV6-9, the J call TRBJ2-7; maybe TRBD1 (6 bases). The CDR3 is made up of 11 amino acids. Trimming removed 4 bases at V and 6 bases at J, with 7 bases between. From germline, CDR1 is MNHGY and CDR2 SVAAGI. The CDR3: CASSFRGEQYF. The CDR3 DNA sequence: TGTGCCAGCAGTTTCAGGGGCGAGCAGTACTTC.

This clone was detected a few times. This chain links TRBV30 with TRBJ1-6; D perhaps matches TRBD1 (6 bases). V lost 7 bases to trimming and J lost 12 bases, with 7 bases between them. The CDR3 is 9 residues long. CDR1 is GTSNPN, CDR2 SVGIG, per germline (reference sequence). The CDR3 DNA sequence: TGTGCCTCAGGGGAACCCCTCCACTTT. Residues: CASGEPLHF. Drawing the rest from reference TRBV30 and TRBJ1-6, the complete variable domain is SQTIHQWPATLVQPVGSPLSLECTVEGTSNPNLYWYRQAAGRGLQLLFYSVGIGQISSEVPQNLSASRPQDRQFILSSKKLLLSDSGFYLCASGEPLHFGNGTRLTVT.

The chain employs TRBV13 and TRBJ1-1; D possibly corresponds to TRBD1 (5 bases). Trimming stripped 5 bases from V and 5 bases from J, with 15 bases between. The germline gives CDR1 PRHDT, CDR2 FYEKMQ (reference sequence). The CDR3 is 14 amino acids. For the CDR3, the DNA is TGTGCCAGCAGCAATTTAGGGGAGGGAACTGAAGCTTTCTTT. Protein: CASSNLGEGTEAFF. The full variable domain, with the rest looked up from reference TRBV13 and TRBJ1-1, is AAGVIQSPRHLIKEKRETATLKCYPIPRHDTVYWYQQGPGQDPQFLISFYEKMQSDKGSIPDRFSAQQFSDYHSELNMSSLELGDSALYFCASSNLGEGTEAFFGQGTRLTVV.

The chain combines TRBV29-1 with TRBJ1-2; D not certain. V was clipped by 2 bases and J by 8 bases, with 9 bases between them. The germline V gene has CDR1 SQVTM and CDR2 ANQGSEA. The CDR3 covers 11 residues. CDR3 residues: CSVELRYGYTF. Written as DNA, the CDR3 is TGCAGCGTTGAATTGAGATACGGCTACACCTTC.

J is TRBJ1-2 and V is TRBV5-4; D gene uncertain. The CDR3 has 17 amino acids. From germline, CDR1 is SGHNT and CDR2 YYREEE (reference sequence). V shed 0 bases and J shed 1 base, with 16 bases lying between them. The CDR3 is CASSLGAGKLLNYGYTF. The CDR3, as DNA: TGTGCCAGCAGCTTGGGGGCAGGCAAACTTCTTAACTATGGCTACACCTTC.

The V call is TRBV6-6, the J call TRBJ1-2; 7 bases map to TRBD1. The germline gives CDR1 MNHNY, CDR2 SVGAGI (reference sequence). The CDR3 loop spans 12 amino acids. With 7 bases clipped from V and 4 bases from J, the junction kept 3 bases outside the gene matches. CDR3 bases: TGTGCCAGCATCGGGGACAGCTATGGCTACACCTTC. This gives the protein CASIGDSYGYTF.

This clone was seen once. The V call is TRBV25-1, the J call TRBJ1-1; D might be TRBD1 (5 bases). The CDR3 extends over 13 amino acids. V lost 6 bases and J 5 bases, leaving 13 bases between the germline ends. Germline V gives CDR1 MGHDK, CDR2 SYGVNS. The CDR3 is CASSDLGGTEAFF. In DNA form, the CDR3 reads TGTGCCAGCAGCGATCTGGGGGGGACTGAAGCTTTCTTT. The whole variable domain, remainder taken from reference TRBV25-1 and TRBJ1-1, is EADIYQTPRYLVIGTGKKITLECSQTMGHDKMYWYQQDPGMELHLIHYSYGVNSTEKGDLSSESTVSRIRTEHFPLTLESARPSHTSQYLCASSDLGGTEAFFGQGTRLTVV.

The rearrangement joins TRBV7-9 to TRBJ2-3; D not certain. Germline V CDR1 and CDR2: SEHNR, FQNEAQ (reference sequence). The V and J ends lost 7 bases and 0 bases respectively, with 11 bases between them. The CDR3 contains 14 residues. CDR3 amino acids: CASNTGVSTDTQYF. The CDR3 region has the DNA TGTGCCAGCAATACCGGTGTTAGCACAGATACGCAGTATTTT.